This TCR beta chain was observed in a study of T-cell memory formation after mild COVID-19. Study in general: Largely donor-specific sequence clusters came from two donors.

To note about this clonotype: What it binds is unknown.

The CDR3 contains 15 residues. Germline V gene lookup returns CDR1 MGHRA and CDR2 YSYEKL. Trimming took 4 bases from V and 5 from J; bases not matched to a gene: 8. General study points: Among CD4+ contracting clones, most were CM and EM, and CD8+ ones EMRA. Some SARS-CoV-2-responding clones were already detected in memory before infection. Day 15 to 85 contracting clones showed balanced CD4/CD8; day 15 to 37 expanders favored CD4+.

TCRdb redid the calling of the 5' RACE reads with MiXCR, one entry per CDR3 protein. The sample records a few hundred thousand distinct CDR3 sequences, around 26% being singletons. This chain uses TRBV4-1 with TRBJ1-2; 9 bases match TRBD1. The clonotype was recovered from an adult woman who had mild COVID-19 (a few samples of this study predate the infection). Cell type and time point are not known. The specimen sequenced was PBMCs or a T cell subset sorted from them (not recorded which). The CDR3 DNA sequence: TGCGCCAGCAGCCTAGAACCGGGACAGGGATATGGCTACACCTTC. This translates into CASSLEPGQGYGYTF.